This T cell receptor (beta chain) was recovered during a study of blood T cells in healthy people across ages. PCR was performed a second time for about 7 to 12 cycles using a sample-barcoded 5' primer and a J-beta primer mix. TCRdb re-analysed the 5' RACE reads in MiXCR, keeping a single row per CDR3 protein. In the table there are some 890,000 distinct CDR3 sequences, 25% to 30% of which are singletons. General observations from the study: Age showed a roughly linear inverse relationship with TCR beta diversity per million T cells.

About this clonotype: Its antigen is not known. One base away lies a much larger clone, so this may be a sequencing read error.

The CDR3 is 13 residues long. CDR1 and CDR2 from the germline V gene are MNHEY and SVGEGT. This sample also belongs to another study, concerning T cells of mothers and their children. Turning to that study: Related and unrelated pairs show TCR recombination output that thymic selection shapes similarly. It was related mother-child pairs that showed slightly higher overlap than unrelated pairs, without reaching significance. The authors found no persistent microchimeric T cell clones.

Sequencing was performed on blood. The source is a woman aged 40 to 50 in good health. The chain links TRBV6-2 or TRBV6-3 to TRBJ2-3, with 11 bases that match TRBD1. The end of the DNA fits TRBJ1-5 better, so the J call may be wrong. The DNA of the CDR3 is TGTGCCAGCAGGGACAGGGGGCCGGATACGCAGCATTTT. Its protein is CASRDRGPDTQHF.